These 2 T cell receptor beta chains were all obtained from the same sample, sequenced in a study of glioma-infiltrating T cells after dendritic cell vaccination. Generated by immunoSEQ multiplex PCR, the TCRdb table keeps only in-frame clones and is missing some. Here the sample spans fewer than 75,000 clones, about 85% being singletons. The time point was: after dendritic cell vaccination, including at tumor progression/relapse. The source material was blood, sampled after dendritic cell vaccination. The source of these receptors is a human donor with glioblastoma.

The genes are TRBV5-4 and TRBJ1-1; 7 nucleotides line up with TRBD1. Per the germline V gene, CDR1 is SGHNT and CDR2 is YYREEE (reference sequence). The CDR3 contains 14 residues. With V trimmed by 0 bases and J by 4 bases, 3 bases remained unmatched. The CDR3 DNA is TGTGCCAGCAGCTTGGAACAGGGGTTCACTGAAGCTTTCTTT. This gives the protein CASSLEQGFTEAFF.

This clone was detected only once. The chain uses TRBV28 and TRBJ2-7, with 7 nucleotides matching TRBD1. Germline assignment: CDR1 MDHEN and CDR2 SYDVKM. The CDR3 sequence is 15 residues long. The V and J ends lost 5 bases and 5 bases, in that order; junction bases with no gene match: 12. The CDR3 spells CASSVTDRDMDEQYF. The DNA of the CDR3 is TGTGCCAGCAGTGTAACCGACAGGGACATGGACGAGCAGTACTTC.